A selection of T cell receptor beta chains follows, all from one sample in a study of sequential checkpoint blockade in melanoma. TCRdb's copy holds only in-frame clones and misses some; the assay was immunoSEQ multiplex PCR. The profile shows around 5,000 clones, around 73% of them singletons. Source: CD8+ T cells sorted from blood (inferred from file names), taken from a patient given nivolumab and ipilimumab in sequence. These receptors were obtained from a human donor with melanoma. Each CDR3 is given with its conserved first and last residue. The order of the fields is J gene, clone size, D gene, V gene, CDR3 protein, CDR3 DNA. A D gene is named only where the DNA matches it firmly. The listing skips clone size in some rows; elsewhere it reads once, few, many or a size class.

>TRBJ1-2|-|-|TRBV4-3
CASSQDLDSAANYGYTF
TGCGCCAGCAGCCAAGATTTGGACAGCGCCGCCAACTATGGCTACACCTTC
>TRBJ2-5|-|-|TRBV27
CASPPQGPQETQYF
TGTGCCAGCCCTCCTCAGGGGCCGCAAGAGACCCAGTACTTC
>TRBJ1-3|-|-|TRBV4-1
CASSPNDGLSGNTIYF
TGCGCCAGCAGCCCCAACGACGGACTCTCTGGAAACACCATATATTTT
>TRBJ1-1|-|-|TRBV27
CASRDRGVGNTEAFF
TGTGCCAGCAGAGACCGGGGGGTGGGGAACACTGAAGCTTTCTTT
>TRBJ2-7|-|TRBD1|TRBV7-6
CASSRGTGVYEQYF
TGTGCCAGCAGCCGGGGAACAGGGGTCTACGAGCAGTACTTC
>TRBJ2-7|-|-|TRBV9
CASSVGDLRVDEQYF
TGTGCCAGCAGCGTAGGGGACTTGCGGGTGGACGAGCAGTACTTC
>TRBJ1-5|once|TRBD1|TRBV7-2
CASSPTGPRGPQHF
TGTGCCAGCAGCCCGACAGGGCCTAGAGGGCCCCAGCATTTT
>TRBJ1-2|-|TRBD1|TRBV7-9
CASSPTGPTYGYTF
TGTGCCAGCAGTCCGACAGGGCCCACCTATGGCTACACCTTC
>TRBJ2-1|-|-|TRBV10-3
CAISPGGYNEQFF
TGTGCCATCAGCCCGGGCGGGTACAATGAGCAGTTCTTC
>TRBJ2-7|-|TRBD2|TRBV5-8
CASRTRTSGGDNHEQYF
TGTGCCAGCAGAACCCGGACTAGCGGGGGGGATAACCACGAGCAGTACTTC
>TRBJ2-7|-|TRBD2|TRBV4-1
CASSQEGTSGGYEQYF
TGCGCCAGCAGCCAAGAAGGGACTAGCGGGGGTTACGAGCAGTACTTC
>TRBJ2-7|once|TRBD1|TRBV27
CASRNDREKIYEQYF
TGTGCCAGCAGAAATGACAGGGAGAAAATCTACGAGCAGTACTTC
>TRBJ2-7|-|TRBD2|TRBV28
CASSGLAGGTGRDEQYF
TGTGCCAGCAGTGGACTAGCGGGGGGCACTGGACGGGACGAGCAGTACTTC
>TRBJ2-5|-|TRBD2|TRBV27
CASSLSRLAGRQETQYF
TGTGCCAGCAGTTTATCGAGACTAGCGGGCCGCCAAGAGACCCAGTACTTC
>TRBJ1-2|-|-|TRBV10-2
CASSWTANYGYTF
TGCGCCAGCTCCTGGACAGCTAACTATGGCTACACCTTC
>TRBJ1-2|-|-|TRBV4-2
CASSQDGPAGYTF
TGTGCCAGCAGCCAAGATGGGCCCGCCGGCTACACCTTC
>TRBJ2-1|once|TRBD2|TRBV11-3
CASSLDGAGGSYNEQFF
TGTGCCAGCAGCTTAGATGGAGCGGGGGGCTCCTACAATGAGCAGTTCTTC
>TRBJ2-7|-|TRBD2|TRBV7-2
CASRTTSGGFSYEQYF
TGTGCCAGCAGAACGACTAGCGGGGGATTCTCCTACGAGCAGTACTTC
>TRBJ2-1|-|-|TRBV4-1
CASSPGLEPYNEQFF
TGCGCCAGCAGCCCCGGCCTAGAGCCCTACAATGAGCAGTTCTTC
>TRBJ2-7|-|-|TRBV5-6
CASSPGFHYEQYF
TGTGCCAGCAGCCCGGGTTTCCACTACGAGCAGTACTTC
>TRBJ1-5|-|-|TRBV4-1
CASSQDPPPNQPQHF
TGCGCCAGCAGCCAAGATCCCCCCCCAAATCAGCCCCAGCATTTT
>TRBJ1-3|-|-|TRBV2
CASSEGHYSGNTIYF
TGTGCCAGCAGTGAAGGGCACTACTCTGGAAACACCATATATTTT
>TRBJ2-7|-|-|TRBV5-1
CASSLRGPPGHEQYF
TGCGCCAGCAGCTTACGAGGGCCCCCAGGCCACGAGCAGTACTTC
>TRBJ1-5|-|-|TRBV4-1
CASSQEQYSNQPQHF
TGCGCCAGCAGCCAAGAACAGTATAGCAATCAGCCCCAGCATTTT
>TRBJ2-5|-|-|TRBV7-6
CASSLRLTETQYF
TGTGCCAGCAGCTTACGGCTGACTGAGACCCAGTACTTC
>TRBJ2-3|few|TRBD2|TRBV2
CASRARGDFTQYF
TGTGCCAGCAGAGCGCGGGGGGACTTTACGCAGTATTTT
>TRBJ1-4|medium-sized|-|TRBV19
CASSPGAYINEKLFF
TGTGCCAGTAGTCCAGGGGCCTACATCAATGAAAAACTGTTTTTT
>TRBJ1-2|-|-|TRBV19
CASSMVVGRGYTF
TGTGCCAGTAGTATGGTTGTGGGGCGAGGCTACACCTTC
>TRBJ2-2|-|-|TRBV30
CASSAGYTGELFF
TGTGCCTCGTCGGCAGGGTACACCGGGGAGCTGTTTTTT
>TRBJ2-6|-|-|TRBV19
CASSIVDMGANVLTF
TGTGCCAGTAGTATAGTTGACATGGGGGCCAACGTCCTGACTTTC